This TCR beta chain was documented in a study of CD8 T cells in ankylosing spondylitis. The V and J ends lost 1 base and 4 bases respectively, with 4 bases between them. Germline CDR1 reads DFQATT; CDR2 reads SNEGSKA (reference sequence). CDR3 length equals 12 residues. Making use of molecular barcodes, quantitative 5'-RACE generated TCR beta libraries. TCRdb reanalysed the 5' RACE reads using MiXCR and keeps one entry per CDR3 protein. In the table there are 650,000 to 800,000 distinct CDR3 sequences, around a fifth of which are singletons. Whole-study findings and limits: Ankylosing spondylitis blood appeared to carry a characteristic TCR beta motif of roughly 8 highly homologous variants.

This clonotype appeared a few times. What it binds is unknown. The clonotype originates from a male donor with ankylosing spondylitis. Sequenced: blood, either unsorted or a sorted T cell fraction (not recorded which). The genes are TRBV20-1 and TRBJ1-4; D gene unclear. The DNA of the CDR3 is TGCAGTGCTAGAGGGCTTAATGAAAAACTGTTTTTT. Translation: CSARGLNEKLFF.